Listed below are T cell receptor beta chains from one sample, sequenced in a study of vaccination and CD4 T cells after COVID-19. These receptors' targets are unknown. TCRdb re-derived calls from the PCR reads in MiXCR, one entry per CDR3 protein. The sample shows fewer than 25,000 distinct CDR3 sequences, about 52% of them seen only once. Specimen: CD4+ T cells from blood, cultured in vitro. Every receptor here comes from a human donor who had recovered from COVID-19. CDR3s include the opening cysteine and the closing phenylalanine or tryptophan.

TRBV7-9 CASSLSDGGYTF
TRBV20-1 CSADNRDSLRGYTF
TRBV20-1 CSADRTLGGTQYF
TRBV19 CASSSRADNTEAFF
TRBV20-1 CSATTGSSGNTIYF
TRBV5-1 CASSLVPGIASTDTQYF
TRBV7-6 CASSLERGSNQPQHF
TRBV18 CASSATDYGYTF
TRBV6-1 CASSDVAGGTDTQYF
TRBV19 CASSDNRGLGNTIYF
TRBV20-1 CRAGTTINEQFF
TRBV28 CASSPREETQYF
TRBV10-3 CAIRGRISTDTQYF
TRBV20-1 CSARPPSGINEQFF
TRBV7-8 CASSLGVLASTDTQYF
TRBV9 CASSVDKNSPLHF
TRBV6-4 CASSEGTSGDTQYF
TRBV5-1 CASSPNVGNEQFF
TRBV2 CASRSDSNEQFF
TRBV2 CASRGTTATNQPQHF
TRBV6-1 CASRKGQGVKNIQYF
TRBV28 CASSPPTGQGNIQYF
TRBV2 CASSEQGGEGTQYF
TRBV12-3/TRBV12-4 CASSLSGWKTQYF
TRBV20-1 CSAGDRSSYNEQFF
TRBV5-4 CASSPSGNSRHNEQFF
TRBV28 CASSAGDRGPDQPQHF
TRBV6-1 CASSLSGRAQPQHF
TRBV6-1 CATRRNTMALNTEAFF
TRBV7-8 CASSLLSGSHSYNSPLHF
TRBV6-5 CASSWTADYGYTF
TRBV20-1 CSARPIRDRDRRGANVLTF
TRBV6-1 CASSTGLPAYGYTF
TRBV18 CASSPETYTEAFF
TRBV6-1 CASNVGENYEQYF
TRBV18 CASSPTINTDTQYF
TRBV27 CASSSRQHSPLHF
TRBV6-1 CASSHGMGGAGDTQYF
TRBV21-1 CASSKASKGPNTEAFF
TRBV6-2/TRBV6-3 CASSYQGTSGRRKQFF
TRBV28 CASRPGDRGNTEAFF
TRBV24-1 CATSARSTGTYNEQFF
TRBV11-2 CASSLDPPGASSYEQYF
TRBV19 CASSKFSDGAYGYTF
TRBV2 CASSERPGSMNTEAFF
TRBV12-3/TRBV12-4 CASSYTGGISNQPQHF
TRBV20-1 CSARDPSGGPLCYEQYF
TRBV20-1 CSAPGQPYSNQPQHF
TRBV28 CASISKRSSYEQYF
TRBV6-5 CASSYSPGRKYNEQFF
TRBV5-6 CASSLGWTGAREQYF
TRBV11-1 CASSLGQGNGYTF
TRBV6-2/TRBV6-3 CASSRGSTARYNEQFF
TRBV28 CASSLAGGVYEQYF